These T cell receptor beta chains were read from a single sample in a study of T cells in Graves' hyperthyroidism and ophthalmopathy. TCRdb reanalysed the multiplex PCR reads using MiXCR and keeps one entry per CDR3 protein. The sample has a few hundred thousand distinct CDR3 sequences, approximately 25% seen once. The specimen sequenced was blood. These receptors originate from a man aged 50-59 years with Graves' hyperthyroidism. CDR3s include the opening cysteine and the closing phenylalanine or tryptophan. The order of the fields is J gene, clone size, D gene, V gene, CDR3 DNA, CDR3 protein. D genes are given only for firm matches. Some rows mark clone size as missing; the rest say once, few, many or name a class of expanded clone.

j_call: TRBJ1-1; clone_size: NA; d_call: TRBD1; v_call: TRBV30; cdr3_nt: TGTGCCTGGAGGGGGACAGGAAAAACTGAAGCTTTCTTT; cdr3_aa: CAWRGTGKTEAFF
j_call: TRBJ1-5; clone_size: NA; d_call: NA; v_call: TRBV27; cdr3_nt: TGTGCCAGCAGTTTATCGGCTAATCAGCCCCAGCATTTT; cdr3_aa: CASSLSANQPQHF
j_call: TRBJ1-5; clone_size: NA; d_call: TRBD1; v_call: TRBV5-6; cdr3_nt: TGTGCCAGCAGCTCGCAGGGGGTGGTAGCGGCCCAGCATTTT; cdr3_aa: CASSSQGVVAAQHF
j_call: TRBJ2-5; clone_size: few; d_call: NA; v_call: TRBV20-1; cdr3_nt: TGCAGTGCCTGGAGGGACAGCGAAGAGACCCAGTACTTC; cdr3_aa: CSAWRDSEETQYF
j_call: TRBJ1-2; clone_size: NA; d_call: NA; v_call: TRBV5-1; cdr3_nt: TGCGCCAGCAGCCTAGTGGTGAATAACAGGGTCTATGGCTACACCTTC; cdr3_aa: CASSLVVNNRVYGYTF
j_call: TRBJ1-1; clone_size: NA; d_call: NA; v_call: TRBV11-2; cdr3_nt: TGTGCCAGCAGCTTACCGTCTGAAGCTTTCTTT; cdr3_aa: CASSLPSEAFF
j_call: TRBJ1-3; clone_size: NA; d_call: NA; v_call: TRBV19; cdr3_nt: TGTGCCAGTAGTATGTTCGGGGGGGCTGGAAACACCATATATTTT; cdr3_aa: CASSMFGGAGNTIYF
j_call: TRBJ2-7; clone_size: many; d_call: NA; v_call: TRBV2; cdr3_nt: TGTGCCAGCAGTGTAGCGGATAGCTCCTACGAGCAGTACTTC; cdr3_aa: CASSVADSSYEQYF
j_call: TRBJ1-5; clone_size: NA; d_call: NA; v_call: TRBV29-1; cdr3_nt: TGCAGCGCCCATAGAGGGGGGAATCAGCCCCAGCATTTT; cdr3_aa: CSAHRGGNQPQHF
j_call: TRBJ2-7; clone_size: NA; d_call: NA; v_call: TRBV28; cdr3_nt: TGTGCCATCAGTTTACCGGGACCTATATTCGGCGACGAGCAGTACTTC; cdr3_aa: CAISLPGPIFGDEQYF